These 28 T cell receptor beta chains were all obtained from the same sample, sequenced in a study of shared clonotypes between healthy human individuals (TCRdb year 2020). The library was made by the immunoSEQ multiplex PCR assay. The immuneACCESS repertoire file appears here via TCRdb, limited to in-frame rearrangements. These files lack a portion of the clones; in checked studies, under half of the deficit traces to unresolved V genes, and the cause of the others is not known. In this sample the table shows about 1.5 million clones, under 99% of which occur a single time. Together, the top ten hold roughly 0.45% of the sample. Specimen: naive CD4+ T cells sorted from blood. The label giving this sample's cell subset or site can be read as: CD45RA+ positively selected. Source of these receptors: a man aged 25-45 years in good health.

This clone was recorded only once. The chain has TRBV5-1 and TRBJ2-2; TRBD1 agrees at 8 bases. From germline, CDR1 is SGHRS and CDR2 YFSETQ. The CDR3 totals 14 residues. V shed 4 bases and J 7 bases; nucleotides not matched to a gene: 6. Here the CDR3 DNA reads TGCGCCAGCAGCGGAAGGACAGGGAACGGGGAGCTGTTTTTT. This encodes CASSGRTGNGELFF.

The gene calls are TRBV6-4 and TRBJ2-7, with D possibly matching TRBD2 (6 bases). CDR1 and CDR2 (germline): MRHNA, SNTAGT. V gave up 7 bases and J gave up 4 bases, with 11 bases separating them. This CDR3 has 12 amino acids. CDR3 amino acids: CASMVGTYEQYF. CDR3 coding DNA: TGTGCCAGCATGGTGGGGACTTACGAGCAGTACTTC.

CDR3 loop: CASSNREASTEAFF. The CDR3 DNA sequence: TGCGCCAGCAGCAACCGGGAAGCATCCACTGAAGCTTTCTTT. This chain links TRBV5-1 with TRBJ1-1; D remains unclear. Trimming stripped 4 bases from V and 4 bases from J, with 14 bases between. The CDR3 consists of 14 residues. Germline CDR1 SGHRS, CDR2 YFSETQ.

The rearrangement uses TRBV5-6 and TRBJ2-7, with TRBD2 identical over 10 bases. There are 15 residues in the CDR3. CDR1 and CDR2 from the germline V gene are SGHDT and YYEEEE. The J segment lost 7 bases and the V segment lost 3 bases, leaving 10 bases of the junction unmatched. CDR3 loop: CASSSAGGPRNEQYF. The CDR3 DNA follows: TGTGCCAGCAGCTCAGCGGGAGGGCCCCGAAATGAGCAGTACTTC.

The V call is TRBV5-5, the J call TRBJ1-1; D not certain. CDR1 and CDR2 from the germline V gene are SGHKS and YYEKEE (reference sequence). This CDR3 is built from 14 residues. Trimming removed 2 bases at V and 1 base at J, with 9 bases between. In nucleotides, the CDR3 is TGTGCCAGCAGCTTTCGTCCAGAGAACACTGAAGCTTTCTTT. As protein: CASSFRPENTEAFF. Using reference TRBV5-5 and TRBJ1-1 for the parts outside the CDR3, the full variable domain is DAGVTQSPTHLIKTRGQQVTLRCSPISGHKSVSWYQQVLGQGPQFIFQYYEKEERGRGNFPDRFSARQFPNYSSELNVNALLLGDSALYLCASSFRPENTEAFFGQGTRLTVV.

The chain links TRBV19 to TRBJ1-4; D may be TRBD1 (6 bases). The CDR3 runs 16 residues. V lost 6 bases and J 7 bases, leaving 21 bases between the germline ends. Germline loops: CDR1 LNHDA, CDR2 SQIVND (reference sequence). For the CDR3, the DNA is TGTGCCAGTAGACGGGGACACAGGGCTCCTGGTGAAAAACTGTTTTTT. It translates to CASRRGHRAPGEKLFF.

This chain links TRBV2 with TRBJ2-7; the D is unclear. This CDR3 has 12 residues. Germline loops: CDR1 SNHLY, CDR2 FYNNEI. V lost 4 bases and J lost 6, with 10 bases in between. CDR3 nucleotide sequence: TGTGCCAGCAGTGTTTTTGAAGTCGAGCAGTACTTC. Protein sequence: CASSVFEVEQYF.

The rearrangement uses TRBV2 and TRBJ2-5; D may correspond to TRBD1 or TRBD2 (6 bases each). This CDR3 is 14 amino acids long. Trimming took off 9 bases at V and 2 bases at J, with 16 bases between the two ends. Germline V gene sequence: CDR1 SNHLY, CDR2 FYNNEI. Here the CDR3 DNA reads TGTGCCAGTGTGGGTGGGGGGCGTCAAGAGACCCAGTACTTC. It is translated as CASVGGGRQETQYF.

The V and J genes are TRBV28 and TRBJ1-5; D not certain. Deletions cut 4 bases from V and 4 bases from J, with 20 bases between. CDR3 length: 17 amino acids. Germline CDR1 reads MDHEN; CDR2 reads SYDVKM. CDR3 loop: CASSCLRAPARNQPQHF. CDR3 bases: TGTGCCAGCAGTTGCCTAAGGGCCCCAGCTAGGAATCAGCCCCAGCATTTT.

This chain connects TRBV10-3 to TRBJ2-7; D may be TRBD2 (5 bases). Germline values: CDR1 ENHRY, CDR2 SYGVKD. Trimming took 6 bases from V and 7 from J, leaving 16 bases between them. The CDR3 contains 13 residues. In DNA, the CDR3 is TGTGCCATCAGCCCCCAAGCCCGGGGTGAGCAGTACTTC. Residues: CAISPQARGEQYF.

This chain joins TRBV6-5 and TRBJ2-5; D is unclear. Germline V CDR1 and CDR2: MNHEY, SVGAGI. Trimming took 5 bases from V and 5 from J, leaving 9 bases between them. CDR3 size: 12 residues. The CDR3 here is CASSVVGETQYF. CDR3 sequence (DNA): TGTGCCAGCAGTGTGGTCGGGGAGACCCAGTACTTC.

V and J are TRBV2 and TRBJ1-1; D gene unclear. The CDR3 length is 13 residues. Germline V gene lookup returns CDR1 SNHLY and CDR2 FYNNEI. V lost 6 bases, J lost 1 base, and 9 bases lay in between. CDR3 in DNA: TGTGCCAGCAGACCTAGACAGAACACTGAAGCTTTCTTT. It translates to CASRPRQNTEAFF.

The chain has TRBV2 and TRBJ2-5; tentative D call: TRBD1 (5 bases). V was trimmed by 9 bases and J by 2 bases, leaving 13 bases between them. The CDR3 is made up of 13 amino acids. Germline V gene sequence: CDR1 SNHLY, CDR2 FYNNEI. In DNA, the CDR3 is TGTGCCAGGAGCTCGACAGTTCAAGAGACCCAGTACTTC. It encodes CARSSTVQETQYF.

CDR3 residues: CASRGSDGKAGGNTIYF. In DNA form, the CDR3 reads TGTGCCAGCAGGGGTTCGGATGGAAAGGCGGGGGGAAACACCATATATTTT. This chain connects TRBV28 to TRBJ1-3, with unresolved D. V was cut by 6 bases and J by 4 bases, with 22 bases left in between. Per the germline V gene, CDR1 is MDHEN and CDR2 is SYDVKM. The CDR3 has 17 residues.

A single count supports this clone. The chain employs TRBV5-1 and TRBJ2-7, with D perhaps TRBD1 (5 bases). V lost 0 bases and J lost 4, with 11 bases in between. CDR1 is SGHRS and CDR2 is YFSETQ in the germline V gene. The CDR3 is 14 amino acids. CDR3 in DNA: TGCGCCAGCAGCTTGGTTGGCAACAGGTACGAGCAGTACTTC. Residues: CASSLVGNRYEQYF.

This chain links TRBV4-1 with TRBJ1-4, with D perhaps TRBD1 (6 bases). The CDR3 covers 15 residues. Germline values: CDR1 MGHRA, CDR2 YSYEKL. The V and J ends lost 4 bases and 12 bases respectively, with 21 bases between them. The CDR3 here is CASSPFGRGVVELFF. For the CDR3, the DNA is TGCGCCAGCAGCCCCTTCGGCAGGGGTGTAGTAGAACTGTTTTTT.

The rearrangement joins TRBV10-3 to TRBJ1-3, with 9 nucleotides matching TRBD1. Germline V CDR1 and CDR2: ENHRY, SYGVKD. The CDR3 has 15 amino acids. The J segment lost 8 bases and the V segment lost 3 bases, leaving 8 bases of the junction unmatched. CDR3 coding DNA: TGTGCCATCAGTGAAATGGACAGGGGAGACGACACCATATATTTT. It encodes CAISEMDRGDDTIYF.

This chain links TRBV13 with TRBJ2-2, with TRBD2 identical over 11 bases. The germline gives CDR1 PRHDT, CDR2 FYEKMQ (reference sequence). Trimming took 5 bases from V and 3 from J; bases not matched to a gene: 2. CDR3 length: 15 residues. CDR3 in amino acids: CASSPTSGDTGELFF. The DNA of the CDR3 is TGTGCCAGCAGCCCGACTAGCGGGGACACCGGGGAGCTGTTTTTT. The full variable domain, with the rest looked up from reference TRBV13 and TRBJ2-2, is AAGVIQSPRHLIKEKRETATLKCYPIPRHDTVYWYQQGPGQDPQFLISFYEKMQSDKGSIPDRFSAQQFSDYHSELNMSSLELGDSALYFCASSPTSGDTGELFFGEGSRLTVL.

CDR3 sequence (DNA): TGTGCCAGCAGCCCCGGACGTGACAATCAGCCCCAGCATTTT. Its translation: CASSPGRDNQPQHF. The chain is built from TRBV6-5 and TRBJ1-5; D is undetermined. Trimming shortened V by 6 bases and J by 3 bases, and 12 bases separated the two germline ends. This CDR3 has 14 amino acids. Germline V gene lookup returns CDR1 MNHEY and CDR2 SVGAGI.

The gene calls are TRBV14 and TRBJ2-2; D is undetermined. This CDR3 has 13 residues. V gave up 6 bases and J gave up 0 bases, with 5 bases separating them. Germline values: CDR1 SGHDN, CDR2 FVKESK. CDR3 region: CASSGPNTGELFF. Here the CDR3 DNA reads TGTGCCAGCAGTGGGCCGAACACCGGGGAGCTGTTTTTT.

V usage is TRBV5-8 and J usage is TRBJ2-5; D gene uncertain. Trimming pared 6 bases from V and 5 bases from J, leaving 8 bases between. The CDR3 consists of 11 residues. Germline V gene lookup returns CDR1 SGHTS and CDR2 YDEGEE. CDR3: CASTIRETQYF. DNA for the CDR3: TGTGCCAGCACTATAAGGGAGACCCAGTACTTC.

The CDR3 sequence is CASSQSYPVATNEKLFF. The CDR3 DNA sequence: TGCGCCAGCAGCCAATCATATCCGGTTGCAACTAATGAAAAACTGTTTTTT. The rearrangement uses TRBV4-1 and TRBJ1-4; D ambiguous. The V and J ends lost 2 bases and 0 bases respectively, with 13 bases between them. The CDR3 extends over 17 amino acids. Per the germline V gene, CDR1 is MGHRA and CDR2 is YSYEKL.

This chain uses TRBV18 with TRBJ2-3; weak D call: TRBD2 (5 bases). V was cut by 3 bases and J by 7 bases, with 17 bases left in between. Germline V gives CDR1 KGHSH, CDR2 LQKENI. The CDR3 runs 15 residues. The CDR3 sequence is CASSPPSSLSNTQYF. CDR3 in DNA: TGTGCCAGCTCACCGCCTAGCTCCCTTTCAAATACGCAGTATTTT. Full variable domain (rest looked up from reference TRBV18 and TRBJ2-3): NAGVMQNPRHLVRRRGQEARLRCSPMKGHSHVYWYRQLPEEGLKFMVYLQKENIIDESGMPKERFSAEFPKEGPSILRIQQVVRGDSAAYFCASSPPSSLSNTQYFGPGTRLTVL.

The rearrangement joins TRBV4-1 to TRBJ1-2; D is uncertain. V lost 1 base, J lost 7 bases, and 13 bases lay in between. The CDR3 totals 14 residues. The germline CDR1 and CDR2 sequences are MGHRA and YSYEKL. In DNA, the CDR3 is TGCGCCAGCAGCCAAGTAGGAGGACTCGGTGGCTACACCTTC. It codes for CASSQVGGLGGYTF.

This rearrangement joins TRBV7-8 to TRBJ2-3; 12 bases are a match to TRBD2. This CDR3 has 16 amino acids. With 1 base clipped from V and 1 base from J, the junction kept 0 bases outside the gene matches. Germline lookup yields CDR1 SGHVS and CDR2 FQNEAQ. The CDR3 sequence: CASSLGTSGGTDTQYF. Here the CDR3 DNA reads TGTGCCAGCAGCTTAGGGACTAGCGGGGGCACAGATACGCAGTATTTT.

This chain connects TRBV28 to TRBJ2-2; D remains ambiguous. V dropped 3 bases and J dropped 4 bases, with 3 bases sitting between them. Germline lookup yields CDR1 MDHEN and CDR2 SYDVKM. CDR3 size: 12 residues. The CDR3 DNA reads TGTGCCAGCAGTTTGCCCACCGGGGAGCTGTTTTTT. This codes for CASSLPTGELFF. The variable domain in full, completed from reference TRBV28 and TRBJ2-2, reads DVKVTQSSRYLVKRTGEKVFLECVQDMDHENMFWYRQDPGLGLRLIYFSYDVKMKEKGDIPEGYSVSREKKERFSLILESASTNQTSMYLCASSLPTGELFFGEGSRLTVL.

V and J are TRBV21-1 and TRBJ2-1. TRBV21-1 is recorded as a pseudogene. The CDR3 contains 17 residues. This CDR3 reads CASSNGYLRGRNNEQFF. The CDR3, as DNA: TGTGCCAGCAGCAATGGCTACCTTCGGGGACGCAACAATGAGCAGTTCTTC.

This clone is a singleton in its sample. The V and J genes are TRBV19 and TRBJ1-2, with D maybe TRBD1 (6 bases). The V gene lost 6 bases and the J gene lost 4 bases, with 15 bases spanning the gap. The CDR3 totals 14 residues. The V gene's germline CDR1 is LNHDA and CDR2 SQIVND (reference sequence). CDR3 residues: CASSTGTPLYGYTF. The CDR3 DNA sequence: TGTGCCAGTAGCACCGGGACACCGCTCTATGGCTACACCTTC.